The 5 T cell receptor beta chains below all came from one sample that was sequenced in a study of T cell repertoires in cytomegalovirus infection. TCRdb recomputed calls from the reads with MiXCR, one row per CDR3 protein. This table holds around 540,000 distinct CDR3 sequences, about 33% found once. For these receptors, no antigen is known. The sequenced sample was cultured PBMCs, obtained from culture after CMV antigen stimulation. These receptors all come from a human donor in good health (CMV status not recorded). Some clones in this sample may be carry-over from other donors' samples.

V is TRBV6-6 and J is TRBJ2-7; 9 positions agree with TRBD2. Germline V CDR1 and CDR2: MNHNY, SVGAGI (reference sequence). The CDR3 runs 15 residues. Trimming removed 6 bases from V and 6 bases from J; junction bases left unmatched: 12. As DNA, the CDR3 is TGTGCCAGCAGACCCTCCTCGCGGGAGGGTGGCGAGCAGTACGTC. This translates into CASRPSSREGGEQYV.

The V and J genes are TRBV19 and TRBJ2-1, with 12 nucleotides matching TRBD2. The V and J ends lost 5 bases and 6 bases, in that order; junction bases with no gene match: 8. CDR3 length: 16 amino acids. Germline CDR1 and CDR2: LNHDA and SQIVND (reference sequence). The CDR3 region is CASSALTSGRPNEQFF. CDR3 nucleotides: TGTGCCAGTAGTGCCCTCACTAGCGGGAGGCCCAATGAGCAGTTCTTC.

This sequence joins TRBV29-1 and TRBJ1-1; TRBD1 matches 9 bases. V lost 0 bases, J lost 0 bases, and 5 bases stayed unmatched. CDR3 length: 16 amino acids. Germline-derived CDR1 and CDR2 are SQVTM and ANQGSEA. CDR3 amino acids: CSVEDHWDRVNTEAFF. In nucleotides, the CDR3 is TGCAGCGTTGAAGATCACTGGGACAGGGTGAACACTGAAGCTTTCTTT. The complete variable domain, with remaining parts taken from reference TRBV29-1 and TRBJ1-1, reads SAVISQKPSRDICQRGTSLTIQCQVDSQVTMMFWYRQQPGQSLTLIATANQGSEATYESGFVIDKFPISRPNLTFSTLTVSNMSPEDSSIYLCSVEDHWDRVNTEAFFGQGTRLTVV.

This clonotype was observed at least ten times. The chain employs TRBV23-1 and TRBJ2-7; the D is unclear. TRBV23-1 counts as an open reading frame of uncertain function. V shed 1 base and J shed 0 bases, with 16 bases lying between them. The CDR3 contains 17 residues. The CDR3 nucleotides read TGCGCCAGCAGTCAATTTCATATTGTCCGGAGCTCCTACGAGCAGTACGTC. It codes for CASSQFHIVRSSYEQYV.

This chain joins TRBV9 and TRBJ1-2; 7 bases match TRBD1. Germline CDR1 is SGDLS and CDR2 is YYNGEE. V lost 3 bases and J lost 8; bases outside the gene matches: 4. The CDR3 contains 12 residues. CDR3 region: CASSGQGVGYTF. Here the CDR3 DNA reads TGTGCCAGCAGCGGACAGGGAGTAGGCTACACCTTC.